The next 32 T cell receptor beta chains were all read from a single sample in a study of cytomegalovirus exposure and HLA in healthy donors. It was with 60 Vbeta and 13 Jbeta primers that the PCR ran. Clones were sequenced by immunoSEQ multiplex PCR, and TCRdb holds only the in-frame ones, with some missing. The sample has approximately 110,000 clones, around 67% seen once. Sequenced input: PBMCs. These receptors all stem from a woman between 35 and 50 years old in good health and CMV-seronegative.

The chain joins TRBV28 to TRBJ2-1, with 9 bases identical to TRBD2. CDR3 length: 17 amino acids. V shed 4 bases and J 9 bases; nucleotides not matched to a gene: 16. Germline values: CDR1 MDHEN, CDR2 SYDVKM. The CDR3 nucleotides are TGTGCCAGCAGTTCCCTCATGTCAGTAGCGGGAGTTTCTGAGCAGTTCTTC. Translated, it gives CASSSLMSVAGVSEQFF.

CDR3 DNA: TGCAGCGTTGCTCCAGGGGGCGAGGGTTCACCCCTCCACTTT. This codes for CSVAPGGEGSPLHF. The rearrangement uses TRBV29-1 and TRBJ1-6; 8 bases are a match to TRBD1. Trimming cost V 4 bases and J 9 bases; bases outside gene matches: 8. This CDR3 spans 14 amino acids. The V gene's germline CDR1 is SQVTM and CDR2 ANQGSEA.

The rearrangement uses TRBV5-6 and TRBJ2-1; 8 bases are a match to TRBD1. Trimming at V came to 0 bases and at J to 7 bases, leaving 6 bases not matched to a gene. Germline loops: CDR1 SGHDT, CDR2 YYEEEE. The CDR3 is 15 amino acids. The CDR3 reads CASSLVQGAWNEQFF. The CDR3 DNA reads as TGTGCCAGCAGCTTGGTTCAGGGGGCGTGGAATGAGCAGTTCTTC.

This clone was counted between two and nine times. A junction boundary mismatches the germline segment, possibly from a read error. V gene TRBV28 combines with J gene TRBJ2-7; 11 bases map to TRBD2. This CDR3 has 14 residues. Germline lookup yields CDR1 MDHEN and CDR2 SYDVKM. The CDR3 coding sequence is TGTGCCAGCAGTTTATCCCAAGGACTAGCGGGTCGTTTCTTC. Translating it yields CASSLSQGLAGRFF.

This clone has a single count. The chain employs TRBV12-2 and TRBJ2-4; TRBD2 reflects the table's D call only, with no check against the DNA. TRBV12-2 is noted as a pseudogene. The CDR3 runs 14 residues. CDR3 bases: TGTGCAAGTCGCTTAGCGGGACTCGGAAACATTCAGTACTTC. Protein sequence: CASRLAGLGNIQYF.

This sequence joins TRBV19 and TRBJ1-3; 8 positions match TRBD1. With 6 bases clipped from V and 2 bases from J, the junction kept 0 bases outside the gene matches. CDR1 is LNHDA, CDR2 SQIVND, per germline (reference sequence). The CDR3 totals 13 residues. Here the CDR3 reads CASRGQAGNTIYF. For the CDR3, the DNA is TGTGCCAGTAGGGGACAGGCTGGAAACACCATATATTTT.

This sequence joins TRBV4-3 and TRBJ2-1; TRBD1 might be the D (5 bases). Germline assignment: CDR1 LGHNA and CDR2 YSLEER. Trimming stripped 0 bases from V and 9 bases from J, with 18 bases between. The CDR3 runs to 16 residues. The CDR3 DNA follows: TGCGCCAGCAGCCAAGATCTTTGGCAGGGTAACGGTGAGCAGTTCTTC. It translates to CASSQDLWQGNGEQFF.

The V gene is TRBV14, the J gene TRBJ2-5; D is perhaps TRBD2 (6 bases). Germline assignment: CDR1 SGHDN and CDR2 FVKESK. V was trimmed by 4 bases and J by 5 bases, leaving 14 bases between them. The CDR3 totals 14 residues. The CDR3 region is CASSPRRGRETQYF. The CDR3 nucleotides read TGTGCCAGCAGCCCCAGGCGGGGTAGGGAGACCCAGTACTTC. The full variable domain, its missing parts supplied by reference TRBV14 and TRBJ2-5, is EAGVTQFPSHSVIEKGQTVTLRCDPISGHDNLYWYRRVMGKEIKFLLHFVKESKQDESGMPNNRFLAERTGGTYSTLKVQPAELEDSGVYFCASSPRRGRETQYFGPGTRLLVL.

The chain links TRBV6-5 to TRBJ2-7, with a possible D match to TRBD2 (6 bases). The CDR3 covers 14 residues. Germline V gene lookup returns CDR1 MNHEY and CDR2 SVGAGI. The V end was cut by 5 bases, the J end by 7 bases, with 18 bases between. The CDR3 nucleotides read TGTGCCAGCAGTCCCATGGGGGGTATGAGAGAGCAGTACTTC. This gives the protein CASSPMGGMREQYF.

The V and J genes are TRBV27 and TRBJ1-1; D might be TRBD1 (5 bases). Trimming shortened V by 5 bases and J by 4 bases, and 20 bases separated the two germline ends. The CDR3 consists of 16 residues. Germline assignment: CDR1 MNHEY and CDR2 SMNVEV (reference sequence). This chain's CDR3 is CASSLERDSLVTEAFF. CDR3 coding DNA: TGTGCCAGCAGTCTAGAGCGGGACTCCCTTGTCACTGAAGCTTTCTTT.

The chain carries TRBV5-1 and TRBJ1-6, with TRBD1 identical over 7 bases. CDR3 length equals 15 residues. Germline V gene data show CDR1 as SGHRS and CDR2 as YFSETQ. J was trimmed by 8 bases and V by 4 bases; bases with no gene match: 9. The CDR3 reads CASSDPTGPYSPLHF. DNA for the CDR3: TGCGCCAGCAGCGATCCGACAGGGCCTTATTCACCCCTCCACTTT.

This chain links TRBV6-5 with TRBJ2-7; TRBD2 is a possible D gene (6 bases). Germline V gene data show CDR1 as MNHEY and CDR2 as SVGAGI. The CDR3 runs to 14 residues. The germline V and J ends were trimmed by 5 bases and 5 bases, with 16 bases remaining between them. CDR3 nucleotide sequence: TGTGCCAGCAGTGAAATCGGGGGAGTAGACGAGCAGTACTTC. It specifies CASSEIGGVDEQYF.

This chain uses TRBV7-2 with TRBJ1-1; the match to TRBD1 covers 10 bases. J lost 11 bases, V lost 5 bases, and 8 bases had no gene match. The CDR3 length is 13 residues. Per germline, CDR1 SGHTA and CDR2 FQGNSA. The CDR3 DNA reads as TGTGCCAGCAGCGGAGACAGGGGGCGTTCGGCTTTCTTT. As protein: CASSGDRGRSAFF. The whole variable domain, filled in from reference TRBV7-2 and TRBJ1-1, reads GAGVSQSPSNKVTEKGKDVELRCDPISGHTALYWYRQSLGQGLEFLIYFQGNSAPDKSGLPSDRFSAERTGGSVSTLTIQRTQQEDSAVYLCASSGDRGRSAFFGQGTRLTVV.

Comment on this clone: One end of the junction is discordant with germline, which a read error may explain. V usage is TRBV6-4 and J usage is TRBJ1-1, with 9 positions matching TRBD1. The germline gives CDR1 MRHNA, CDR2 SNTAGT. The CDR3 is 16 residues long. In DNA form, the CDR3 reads TGTGCCAGCAGTGACCAGGCCGGACAGGGGATCGCTGAAACTTTCTTT. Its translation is CASSDQAGQGIAETFF.

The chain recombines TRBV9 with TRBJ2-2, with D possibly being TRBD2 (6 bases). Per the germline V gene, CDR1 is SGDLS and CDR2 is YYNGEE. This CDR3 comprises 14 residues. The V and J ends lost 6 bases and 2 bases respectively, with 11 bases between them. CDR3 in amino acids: CASNLEGNTGELFF. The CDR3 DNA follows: TGTGCCAGCAACCTGGAGGGAAACACCGGGGAGCTGTTTTTT.

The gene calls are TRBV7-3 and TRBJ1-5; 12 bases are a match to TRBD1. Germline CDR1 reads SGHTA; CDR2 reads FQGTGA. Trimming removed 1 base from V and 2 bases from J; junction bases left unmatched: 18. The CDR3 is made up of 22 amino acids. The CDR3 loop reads CASSLKVRGGQGARSRNQPQHF. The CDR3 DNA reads TGTGCCAGCAGCTTAAAGGTACGAGGGGGACAGGGGGCACGTTCTCGCAATCAGCCCCAGCATTTT.

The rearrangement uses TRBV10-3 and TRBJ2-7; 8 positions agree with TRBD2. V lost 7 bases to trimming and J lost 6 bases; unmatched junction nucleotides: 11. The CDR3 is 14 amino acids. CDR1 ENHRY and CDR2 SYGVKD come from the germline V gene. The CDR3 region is CAINTGGHVGEQYF. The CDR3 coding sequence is TGTGCCATCAACACGGGAGGGCACGTGGGCGAGCAGTACTTC.

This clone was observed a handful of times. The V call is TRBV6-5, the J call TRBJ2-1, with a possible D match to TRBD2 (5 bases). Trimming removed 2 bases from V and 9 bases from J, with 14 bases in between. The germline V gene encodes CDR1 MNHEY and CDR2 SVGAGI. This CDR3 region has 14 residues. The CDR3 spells CASSYNPRESEQFF. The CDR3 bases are TGTGCCAGCAGTTACAACCCGAGGGAGTCTGAGCAGTTCTTC.

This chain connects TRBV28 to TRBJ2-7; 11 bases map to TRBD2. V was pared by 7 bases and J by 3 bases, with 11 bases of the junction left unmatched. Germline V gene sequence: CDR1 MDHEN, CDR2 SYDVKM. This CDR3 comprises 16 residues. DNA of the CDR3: TGTGCCAGCACCACTAGCGGGAGTGAGATCGACTACGAGCAGTACTTC. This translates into CASTTSGSEIDYEQYF.

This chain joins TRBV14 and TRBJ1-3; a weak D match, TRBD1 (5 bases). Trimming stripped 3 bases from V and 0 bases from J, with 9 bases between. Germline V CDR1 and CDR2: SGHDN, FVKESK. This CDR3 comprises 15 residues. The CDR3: CASSHGGFSGNTIYF. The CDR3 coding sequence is TGTGCCAGCAGCCATGGGGGGTTCTCTGGAAACACCATATATTTT. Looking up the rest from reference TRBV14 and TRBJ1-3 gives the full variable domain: EAGVTQFPSHSVIEKGQTVTLRCDPISGHDNLYWYRRVMGKEIKFLLHFVKESKQDESGMPNNRFLAERTGGTYSTLKVQPAELEDSGVYFCASSHGGFSGNTIYFGEGSWLTVV.

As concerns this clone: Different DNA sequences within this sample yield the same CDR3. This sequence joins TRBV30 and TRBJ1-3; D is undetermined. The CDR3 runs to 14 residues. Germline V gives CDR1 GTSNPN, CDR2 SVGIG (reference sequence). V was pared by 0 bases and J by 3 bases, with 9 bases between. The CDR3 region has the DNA TGTGCCTGGAGTGTATCCGGTGATGGAAACACCATATATTTT. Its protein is CAWSVSGDGNTIYF.

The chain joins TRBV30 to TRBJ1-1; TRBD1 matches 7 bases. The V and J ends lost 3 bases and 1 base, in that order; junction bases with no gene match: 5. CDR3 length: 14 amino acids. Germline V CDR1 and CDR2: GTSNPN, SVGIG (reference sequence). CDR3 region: CAWSIGQENTEAFF. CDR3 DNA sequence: TGTGCCTGGAGCATCGGACAGGAGAACACTGAAGCTTTCTTT.

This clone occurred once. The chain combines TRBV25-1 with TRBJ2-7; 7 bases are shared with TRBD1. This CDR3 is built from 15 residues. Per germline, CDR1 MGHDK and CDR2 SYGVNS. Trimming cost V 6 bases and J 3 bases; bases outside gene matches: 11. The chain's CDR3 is CASSEGTDWGYEQYF. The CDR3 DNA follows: TGTGCCAGCAGCGAGGGGACAGATTGGGGCTACGAGCAGTACTTC.

The DNA for the CDR3 is TGTGCCAGCAGTGATCAACAGGGGCCGGATGAGCAGTTCTTC. It specifies CASSDQQGPDEQFF. This chain connects TRBV28 to TRBJ2-1, with TRBD1 matching over 7 bases. Germline lookup yields CDR1 MDHEN and CDR2 SYDVKM. The CDR3 extends over 14 amino acids. The V gene end was trimmed by 5 bases and the J gene end by 8 bases; junction bases not matched to a gene: 9.

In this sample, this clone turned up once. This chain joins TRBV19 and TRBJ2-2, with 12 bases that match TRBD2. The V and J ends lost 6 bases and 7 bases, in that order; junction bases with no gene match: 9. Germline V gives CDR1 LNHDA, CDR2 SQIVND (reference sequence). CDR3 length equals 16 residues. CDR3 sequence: CASRVGLAGQVGELFF. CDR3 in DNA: TGTGCCAGTAGGGTGGGACTAGCGGGCCAAGTCGGGGAGCTGTTTTTT.

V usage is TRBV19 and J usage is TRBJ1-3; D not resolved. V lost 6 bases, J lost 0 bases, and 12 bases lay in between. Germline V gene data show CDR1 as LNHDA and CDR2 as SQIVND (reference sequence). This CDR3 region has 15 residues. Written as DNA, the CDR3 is TGTGCCAGTAGACTTGGACTGCACTCTGGAAACACCATATATTTT. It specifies CASRLGLHSGNTIYF.

The CDR3 DNA reads TGTGCCAGCCGTAGGGGGGGCCGAACCTACGAGCAGTACTTC. Protein product: CASRRGGRTYEQYF. The rearrangement uses TRBV27 and TRBJ2-7; D may be TRBD2 (7 bases). Germline CDR1 reads MNHEY; CDR2 reads SMNVEV (reference sequence). V dropped 8 bases and J dropped 2 bases, with 16 bases sitting between them. The length of the CDR3 is 14 residues.

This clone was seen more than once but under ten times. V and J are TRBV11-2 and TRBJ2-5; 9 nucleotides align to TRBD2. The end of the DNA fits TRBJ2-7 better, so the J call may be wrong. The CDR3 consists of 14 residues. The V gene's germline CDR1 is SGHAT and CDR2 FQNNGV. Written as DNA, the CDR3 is TGTGCCAGCAGCTTAGAACTAGCGGGCTACGAGCAGTACTTC. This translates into CASSLELAGYEQYF.

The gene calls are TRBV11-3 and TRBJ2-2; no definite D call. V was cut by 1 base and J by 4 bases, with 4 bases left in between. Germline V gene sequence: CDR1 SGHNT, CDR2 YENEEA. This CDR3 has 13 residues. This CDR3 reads CASSLALTGELFF. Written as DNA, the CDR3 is TGTGCCAGCAGCTTAGCCCTCACCGGGGAGCTGTTTTTT.

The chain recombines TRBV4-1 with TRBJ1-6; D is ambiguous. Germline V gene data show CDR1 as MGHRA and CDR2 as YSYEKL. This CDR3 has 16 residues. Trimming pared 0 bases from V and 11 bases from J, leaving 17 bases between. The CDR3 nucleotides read TGCGCCAGCAGCCAAGACGGTCGGAGGGCTGGGACACCCCTCCACTTT. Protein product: CASSQDGRRAGTPLHF.

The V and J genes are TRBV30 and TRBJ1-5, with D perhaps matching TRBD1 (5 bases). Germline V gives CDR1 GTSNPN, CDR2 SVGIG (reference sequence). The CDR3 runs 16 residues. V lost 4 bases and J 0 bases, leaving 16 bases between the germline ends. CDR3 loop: CAWIHQGGYSNQPQHF. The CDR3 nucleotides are TGTGCCTGGATTCACCAGGGAGGTTATAGCAATCAGCCCCAGCATTTT.

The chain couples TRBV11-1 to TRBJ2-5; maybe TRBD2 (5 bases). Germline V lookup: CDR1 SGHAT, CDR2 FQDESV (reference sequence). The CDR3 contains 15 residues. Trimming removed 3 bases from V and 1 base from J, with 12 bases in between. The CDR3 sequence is CASSLGFGGQETQYF. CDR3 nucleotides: TGTGCCAGCAGCTTGGGTTTCGGAGGCCAAGAGACCCAGTACTTC.